This T cell receptor beta chain was sequenced during a study of OX40 agonist ivuxolimab in advanced cancers. Only in-frame clones appear in the TCRdb table, and some are missing; sequencing was by immunoSEQ multiplex PCR. The sample has approximately 35,000 clones, more than 60% seen once; the top ten hold 11%. This clone was picked up one time. Its antigen remains unidentified. Whole-study results and caveats: The investigators did not determine what antigen specificity the expanded peripheral T cells had. It was also the case that some nonresponders had low normalized T-cell clonal expansion.

The CDR3 is 19 residues long. V shed 8 bases, J shed 3 bases, and the junction held 18 bases outside the gene matches. Germline V lookup: CDR1 WSHSY, CDR2 SAAADI. The chain is built from TRBV10-2 and TRBJ2-1; 11 nucleotides align to TRBD2. The material sequenced was CD4+ or CD8+ T cells sorted from blood, taken in a trial of the OX40 agonist ivuxolimab. This TCR derives from an adult with an advanced solid tumor such as melanoma, head and neck, liver or kidney cancer. In DNA form, the CDR3 reads TGCGCCAGCCCCCCCCCTGAGACTAGCGGGGAGGCCTACTACAATGAGCAGTTCTTC. Translated, it gives CASPPPETSGEAYYNEQFF.